The 20 T cell receptor beta chains in this list originate from one sample, sequenced in a study of blood T cell repertoires in COVID-19. Generated by immunoSEQ multiplex PCR, the TCRdb table keeps only in-frame clones and is missing some. In the table there are roughly 280,000 clones, approximately 85% of which are singletons. The sample comprised peripheral blood. The receptors come from a woman in her 70s with acute or convalescent COVID-19.

The genes are TRBV5-1 and TRBJ1-1; TRBD1 aligns across 9 bases. CDR1 and CDR2 from the germline V gene are SGHRS and YFSETQ. Germline trimming cut 7 bases from V and 4 bases from J; bases unmatched to any gene: 11. The CDR3 is made up of 15 amino acids. The CDR3 nucleotides read TGCGCCAGCCTCCCCGGGGACAGGGTAAGCACTGAAGCTTTCTTT. Amino acids: CASLPGDRVSTEAFF.

This rearrangement joins TRBV27 to TRBJ2-3; 13 positions agree with TRBD2. The CDR3 length is 16 residues. In germline, CDR1 is MNHEY, CDR2 SMNVEV (reference sequence). The trim removed 4 bases at V and 1 base at J, leaving 2 bases unmatched. This chain's CDR3 is CASSSGLAGGTDTQYF. The CDR3 DNA sequence: TGTGCCAGCAGTTCCGGACTAGCGGGGGGCACAGATACGCAGTATTTT.

The chain is built from TRBV9 and TRBJ2-2, with 9 bases that match TRBD2. The junction had 4 bases not matched to a gene; V was cut back by 0 bases and J by 4 bases. Germline V gene sequence: CDR1 SGDLS, CDR2 YYNGEE. The length of the CDR3 is 16 residues. The CDR3 DNA reads as TGTGCCAGCAGCGTAGTAGGAGCGGGGGGCACCGGGGAGCTGTTTTTT. It specifies CASSVVGAGGTGELFF.

This clone was seen once. The chain employs TRBV25-1 and TRBJ1-3; D is unclear. Deletions cut 3 bases from V and 0 bases from J, with 9 bases between. The V gene's germline CDR1 is MGHDK and CDR2 SYGVNS. The CDR3 is 15 amino acids. The CDR3 reads CASSDPVGSGNTIYF. The CDR3, as DNA: TGTGCCAGCAGTGATCCCGTCGGCTCTGGAAACACCATATATTTT.

The J gene is TRBJ2-7, the V gene TRBV4-1; 10 bases map to TRBD2. With V trimmed by 1 base and J by 4 bases, 4 bases remained unmatched. Germline V gives CDR1 MGHRA, CDR2 YSYEKL. The CDR3 loop spans 15 amino acids. For the CDR3, the DNA is TGCGCCAGCAGCCAAGTGACTAGCGGGCGGTACGAGCAGTACTTC. Translation: CASSQVTSGRYEQYF.

The rearrangement links TRBV5-1 to TRBJ2-5; 8 nucleotides align to TRBD2. The CDR3 extends over 14 amino acids. V lost 4 bases and J lost 5; bases outside the gene matches: 7. The germline CDR1 and CDR2 sequences are SGHRS and YFSETQ. CDR3 amino acids: CASSSGRFDETQYF. In nucleotides, the CDR3 is TGCGCCAGCAGCAGCGGGAGATTCGATGAGACCCAGTACTTC.

The chain has TRBV3-1 (or the pseudogene TRBV3-2) and TRBJ1-2, with 7 nucleotides matching TRBD1. J lost 5 bases, V lost 4 bases, and 7 bases had no gene match. In germline, CDR1 is LGHDT, CDR2 YNNKEL (reference sequence). There are 14 residues in the CDR3. CDR3 loop: CASSPYTGEYGYTF. For the CDR3, the DNA is TGTGCCAGCAGCCCTTACACAGGGGAATATGGCTACACCTTC.

The sample holds one count of this clone. J is TRBJ1-3 and V is TRBV19; TRBD1 matches at 8 bases. Germline V gene sequence: CDR1 LNHDA, CDR2 SQIVND (reference sequence). V was clipped by 6 bases and J by 4 bases; unmatched bases: 5. The CDR3 is 14 residues long. The CDR3 spells CASRPGGIGNTIYF. The DNA for the CDR3 is TGTGCCAGTAGGCCAGGGGGCATCGGAAACACCATATATTTT.

The chain has TRBV30 and TRBJ2-5, with 7 nucleotides matching TRBD1. J lost 5 bases, V lost 2 bases, and 8 bases had no gene match. CDR1 is GTSNPN, CDR2 SVGIG, per germline (reference sequence). The CDR3 runs to 14 residues. CDR3 in DNA: TGTGCCTGGAGTCGAACAGGGGATCGGGAGACCCAGTACTTC. Protein sequence: CAWSRTGDRETQYF.

The chain carries TRBV7-2 and TRBJ2-7, with 7 bases identical to TRBD2. The V gene end was trimmed by 2 bases and the J gene end by 3 bases; junction bases not matched to a gene: 7. The CDR3 covers 15 residues. Germline V gene data show CDR1 as SGHTA and CDR2 as FQGNSA. This CDR3 is CASSLMGGSLYEQYF. As DNA, the CDR3 is TGTGCCAGCAGCTTAATGGGGGGGTCGCTCTACGAGCAGTACTTC.

The chain joins TRBV7-3 to TRBJ2-2, with 10 bases fitting TRBD1. CDR1 and CDR2 from the germline V gene are SGHTA and FQGTGA. V shed 1 base, J shed 5 bases, and the junction held 4 bases outside the gene matches. The CDR3 consists of 16 residues. CDR3 region: CASSLRRGQGTGELFF. CDR3 in DNA: TGTGCCAGCAGCTTAAGGCGGGGACAGGGGACCGGGGAGCTGTTTTTT.

V usage is TRBV4-1 and J usage is TRBJ1-1, with TRBD1 matching 8 bases. The trim removed 1 base at V and 1 base at J, leaving 2 bases unmatched. Germline V gene sequence: CDR1 MGHRA, CDR2 YSYEKL. The CDR3 runs to 15 residues. The DNA of the CDR3 is TGCGCCAGCAGCCAAGGGACAGGGTGGAACACTGAAGCTTTCTTT. Its protein is CASSQGTGWNTEAFF.

The chain combines TRBV6-5 with TRBJ1-3; D uncertain. V was cut by 5 bases and J by 8 bases, with 10 bases left in between. This CDR3 contains 12 residues. Germline V lookup: CDR1 MNHEY, CDR2 SVGAGI. The CDR3 DNA is TGTGCCAGCAGTCCGCCCCCGGACACCATATATTTT. Translating it yields CASSPPPDTIYF.

The J gene is TRBJ2-5, the V gene TRBV15; D not certain. The CDR3 sequence is 13 residues long. Germline CDR1 and CDR2: LNHNV and YYDKDF (reference sequence). The germline V and J ends were trimmed by 0 bases and 13 bases, with 15 bases remaining between them. CDR3 protein: CATSRDELAWRYF. In nucleotides, the CDR3 is TGTGCCACCAGCAGAGATGAGTTGGCGTGGAGGTACTTC.

The V and J genes are TRBV4-1 and TRBJ1-2; a possible D gene is TRBD1 (5 bases). This CDR3 region has 13 residues. The V end lost 2 bases, the J end lost 8 bases, and 12 bases lay between the germline ends. Germline CDR1 MGHRA, CDR2 YSYEKL. The CDR3 here is CASSQSPGDGYTF. The CDR3 DNA follows: TGCGCCAGCAGCCAAAGTCCGGGGGACGGCTACACCTTC.

The rearrangement uses TRBV6-5 and TRBJ1-6; TRBD1 agrees at 7 bases. CDR3 length equals 15 residues. The germline V gene encodes CDR1 MNHEY and CDR2 SVGAGI. The V gene end was trimmed by 4 bases and the J gene end by 7 bases; junction bases not matched to a gene: 7. CDR3 in amino acids: CASSSGQVRNSPLHF. CDR3 nucleotide sequence: TGTGCCAGCAGTTCCGGACAGGTTAGGAATTCACCCCTCCACTTT.

The chain employs TRBV7-9 and TRBJ1-4, with TRBD1 as a possible D gene (6 bases). Germline CDR1 is SEHNR and CDR2 is FQNEAQ (reference sequence). The CDR3 totals 15 residues. V was clipped by 4 bases and J by 0 bases, with 9 bases between them. The DNA of the CDR3 is TGTGCCAGCAGCTCCCAGGGGTCAACTAATGAAAAACTGTTTTTT. Translation: CASSSQGSTNEKLFF.

The gene calls are TRBV6-5 and TRBJ1-1; possibly TRBD1 for D (5 bases). V lost 6 bases to trimming and J lost 7 bases, with 12 bases between them. CDR3 size: 12 residues. The germline V gene has CDR1 MNHEY and CDR2 SVGAGI. DNA for the CDR3: TGTGCCAGCAGGGGCCGGAGGGGTGAAGCTTTCTTT. It specifies CASRGRRGEAFF.

A note on this clone: The identical CDR3 is also encoded by other nucleotide sequences in the sample. The chain joins TRBV5-1 to TRBJ2-1, with 10 bases fitting TRBD2. This CDR3 spans 15 amino acids. With 3 bases clipped from V and 4 bases from J, the junction kept 4 bases outside the gene matches. CDR1 and CDR2 from the germline V gene are SGHRS and YFSETQ. CDR3 loop: CASSSSGGAYNEQFF. The CDR3 DNA reads as TGCGCCAGCAGCTCCAGCGGGGGGGCATACAATGAGCAGTTCTTC.

Here the CDR3 reads CASSLMPGGSTGELFF. The CDR3 DNA reads TGTGCCAGCAGCTTAATGCCGGGGGGTAGCACCGGGGAGCTGTTTTTT. The genes are TRBV7-3 and TRBJ2-2; TRBD2 matches 7 bases. The CDR3 loop spans 16 amino acids. Germline CDR1 and CDR2: SGHTA and FQGTGA. V trimming: 1 base; J trimming: 4 bases; junction bases outside the gene matches: 6.